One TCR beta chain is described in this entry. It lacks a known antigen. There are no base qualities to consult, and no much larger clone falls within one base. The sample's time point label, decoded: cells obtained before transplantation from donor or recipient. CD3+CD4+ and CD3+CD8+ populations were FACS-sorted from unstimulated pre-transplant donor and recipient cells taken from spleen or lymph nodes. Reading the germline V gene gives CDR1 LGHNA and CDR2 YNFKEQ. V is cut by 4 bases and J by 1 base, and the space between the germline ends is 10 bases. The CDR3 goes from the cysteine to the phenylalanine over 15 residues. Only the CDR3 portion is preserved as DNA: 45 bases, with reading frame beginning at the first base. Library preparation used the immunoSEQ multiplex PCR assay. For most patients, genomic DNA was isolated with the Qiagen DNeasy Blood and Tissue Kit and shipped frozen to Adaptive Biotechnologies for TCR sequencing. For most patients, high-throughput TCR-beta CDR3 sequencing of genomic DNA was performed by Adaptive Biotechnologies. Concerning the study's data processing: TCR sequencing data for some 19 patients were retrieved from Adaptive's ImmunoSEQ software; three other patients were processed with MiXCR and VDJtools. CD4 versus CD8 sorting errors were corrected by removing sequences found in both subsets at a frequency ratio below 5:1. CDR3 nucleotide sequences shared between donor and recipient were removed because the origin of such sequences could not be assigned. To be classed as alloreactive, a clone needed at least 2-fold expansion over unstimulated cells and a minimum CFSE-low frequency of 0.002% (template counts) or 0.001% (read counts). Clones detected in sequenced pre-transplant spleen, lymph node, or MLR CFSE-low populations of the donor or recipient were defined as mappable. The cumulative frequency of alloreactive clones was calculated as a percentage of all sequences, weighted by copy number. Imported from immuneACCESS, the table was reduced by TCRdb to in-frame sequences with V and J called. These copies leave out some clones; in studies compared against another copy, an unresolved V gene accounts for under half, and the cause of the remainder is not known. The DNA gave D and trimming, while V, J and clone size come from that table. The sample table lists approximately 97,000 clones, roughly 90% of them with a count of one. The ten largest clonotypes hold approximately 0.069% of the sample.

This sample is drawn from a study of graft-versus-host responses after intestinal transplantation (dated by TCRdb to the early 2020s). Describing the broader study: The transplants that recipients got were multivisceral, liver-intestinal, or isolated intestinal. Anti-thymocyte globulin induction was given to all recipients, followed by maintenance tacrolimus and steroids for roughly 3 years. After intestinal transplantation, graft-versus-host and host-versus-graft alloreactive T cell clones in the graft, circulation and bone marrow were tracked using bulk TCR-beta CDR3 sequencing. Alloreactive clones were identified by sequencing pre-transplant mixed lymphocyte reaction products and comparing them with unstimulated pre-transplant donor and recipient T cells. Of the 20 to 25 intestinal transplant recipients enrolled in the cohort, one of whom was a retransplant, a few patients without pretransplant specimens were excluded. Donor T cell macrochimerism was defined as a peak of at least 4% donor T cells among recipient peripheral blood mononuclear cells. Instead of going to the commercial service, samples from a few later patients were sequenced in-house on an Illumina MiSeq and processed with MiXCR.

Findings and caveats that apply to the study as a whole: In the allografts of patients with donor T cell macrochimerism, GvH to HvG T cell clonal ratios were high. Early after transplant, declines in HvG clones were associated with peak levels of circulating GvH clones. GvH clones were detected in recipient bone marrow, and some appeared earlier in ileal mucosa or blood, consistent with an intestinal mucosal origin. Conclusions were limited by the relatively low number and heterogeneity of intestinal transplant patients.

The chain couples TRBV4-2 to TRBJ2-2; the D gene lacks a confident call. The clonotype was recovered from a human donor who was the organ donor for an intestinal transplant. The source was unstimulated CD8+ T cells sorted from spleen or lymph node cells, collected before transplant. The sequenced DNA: TGTGCCAGCAGCCTCCCAACGGGGAACACCGGGGAGCTGTTTTTT. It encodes CASSLPTGNTGELFF.